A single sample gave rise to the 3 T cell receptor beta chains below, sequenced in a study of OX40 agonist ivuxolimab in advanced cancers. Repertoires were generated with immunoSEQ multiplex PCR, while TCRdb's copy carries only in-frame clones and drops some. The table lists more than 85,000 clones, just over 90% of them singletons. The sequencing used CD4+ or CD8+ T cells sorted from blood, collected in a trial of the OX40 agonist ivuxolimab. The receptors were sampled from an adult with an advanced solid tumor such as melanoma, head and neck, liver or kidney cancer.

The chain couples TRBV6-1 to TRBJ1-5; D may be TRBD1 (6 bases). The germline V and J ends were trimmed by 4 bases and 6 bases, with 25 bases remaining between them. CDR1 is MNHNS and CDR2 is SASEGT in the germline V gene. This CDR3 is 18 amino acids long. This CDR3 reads CASSVVFLGARYAQPQHF. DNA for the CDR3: TGTGCCAGCAGTGTTGTCTTTTTGGGGGCGAGGTACGCTCAGCCCCAGCATTTT.

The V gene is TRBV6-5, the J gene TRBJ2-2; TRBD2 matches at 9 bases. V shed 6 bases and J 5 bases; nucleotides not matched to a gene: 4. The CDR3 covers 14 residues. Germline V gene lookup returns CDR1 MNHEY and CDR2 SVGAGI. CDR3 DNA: TGTGCCAGCAGCGCGGCGGGGGGGACCGGGGAGCTGTTTTTT. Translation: CASSAAGGTGELFF.

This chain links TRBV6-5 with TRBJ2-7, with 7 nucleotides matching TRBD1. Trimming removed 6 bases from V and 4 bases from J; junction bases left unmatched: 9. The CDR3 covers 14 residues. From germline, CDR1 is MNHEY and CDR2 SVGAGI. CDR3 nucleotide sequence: TGTGCCAGCAGCTCCCGGGACAGTATTTACGAGCAGTACTTC. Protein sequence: CASSSRDSIYEQYF.